This T cell receptor (beta chain) was profiled in a study of T cells in Graves' hyperthyroidism and ophthalmopathy. This clonotype was detected ten times or more. RNA transcripts were the template for amplifying TCR beta CDR3 regions. An initial round of RT-PCR targeting the TCR CDR3 relied on the HTBI primer set. TCRdb reprocessed the multiplex PCR reads via MiXCR and lists one record per CDR3 protein. The sample holds 250,000 to 300,000 distinct CDR3 sequences, roughly 15% seen once. Sequenced: blood. The TCR comes from a woman aged 50 to 65 with Graves' hyperthyroidism that later progressed to Graves' ophthalmopathy.

CDR3 in DNA: TGCAGTGCTAGAGATTCTTCGGCTAGCGGGGGTAGGGAGCAGTTCTTC. As protein: CSARDSSASGGREQFF. The chain joins TRBV20-1 to TRBJ2-1, with 10 bases lining up with TRBD2. Germline CDR1 reads DFQATT; CDR2 reads SNEGSKA (reference sequence). With V trimmed by 0 bases and J by 10 bases, 12 bases remained unmatched. The CDR3 is 16 amino acids.